This paragraph reports one T cell receptor (beta chain). Its specificity is unknown. This CDR3 is 16 amino acids long. V lost 4 bases and J lost 6; bases outside the gene matches: 13. Germline-derived CDR1 and CDR2 are SGDLS and YYNGEE. The record originates from a study of cytomegalovirus exposure and HLA in healthy donors. Regarding the study as a whole: Altogether, 164 TCR beta chains were recorded as cytomegalovirus-associated. For cytomegalovirus status, the classifier reportedly gave diagnoses with high specificity and sensitivity.

The primer mix had 60 Vbeta and 13 Jbeta primers. Generated by immunoSEQ multiplex PCR, the TCRdb table keeps only in-frame clones and is missing some. The sample shows 100,000 to 150,000 clones, less than 85% of them seen only once. The TCR comes from a man younger than 40 in good health and CMV-seropositive. The gene calls are TRBV9 and TRBJ2-3, with TRBD2 matching 8 bases. Sequences were obtained from PBMCs. This CDR3 is CASSPRRVAGPDTQYF. The CDR3 bases are TGTGCCAGCAGCCCCCGTAGGGTAGCGGGGCCTGATACGCAGTATTTT.